This TCR beta chain emerged from a study of CXCR3-negative and CXCR3-positive naive CD8 T cells. Germline CDR1 reads MDHEN; CDR2 reads SYDVKM. The CDR3 extends over 15 amino acids. Judged by frequency, this clonotype is medium-sized. Libraries were UMI-labeled 5' RACE TRB cDNA. Reanalyzing the 5' RACE reads, TCRdb keeps one entry per CDR3 protein, without DNA. In all, the sample yields 6,500 to 8,000 distinct CDR3 sequences. V usage is TRBV28 and J usage is TRBJ2-7; TCRdb lists TRBD2, though no DNA is available to test this call. Sequencing input: naive CXCR3- CD8+ T cells from blood. The sample's subset: CD45RO-CCR7+CD27+CD95- naive CD8+ T cells lacking CXCR3 (TNR3-). This sequence originates from a human donor in good health. Some clones in this sample may be carry-over from other donors' samples. The CDR3 loop reads CASRGMRGALFEQYF.